The source of this T cell receptor beta chain is a study of blood T cell repertoires in COVID-19. Study information: Specimens from acute and convalescent COVID-19 originated in the United States, Italy and Spain. T cells, B-cell-depleted T cells, or PBMCs supplied cDNA or gDNA.

Authors' methods: Reference gene primer amplification in the assay estimated nucleated cell counts. The protocol was immunoSEQ multiplex PCR, while the TCRdb copy is restricted to in-frame clones and leaves out a portion. The DNA was the basis for D and trimming; V, J and clone size are from that table. The sample comprises 200,000 to 300,000 clones, about 86% of which are singletons, and 2.5% to 3.5% rests with the top ten. This clone was recorded a few times. CDR3 length equals 14 residues. V was pared by 7 bases and J by 4 bases, with 14 bases between. In germline, CDR1 is SGDLS, CDR2 YYNGEE. The V call is TRBV9, the J call TRBJ2-2; D is perhaps TRBD1 (5 bases). Sequencing was performed on peripheral blood. This clonotype was sampled from a woman aged 25 to 45 who had recovered from COVID-19. Here the CDR3 DNA reads TGTGCCAGCCTAATAGGGGTCCGCACCGGGGAGCTGTTTTTT. This gives the protein CASLIGVRTGELFF.